This T cell receptor beta chain was recovered during a study of blood T cell repertoires in COVID-19. Study-level background: The United States, Italy and Spain provided the acute and convalescent COVID-19 samples. In each case, the material was cDNA or gDNA derived from T cells, B-cell-depleted T cells, or PBMCs.

Sequencing was performed with immunoSEQ multiplex PCR; in TCRdb, only in-frame clones are kept and a portion is missing. The sample holds about 100,000 clones, more than 75% seen once. This clone was recorded only once. The ends were cut back, 2 bases at V and 4 bases at J, with 15 bases in the middle. The germline gives CDR1 SGHDT, CDR2 YYEEEE. This CDR3 comprises 15 residues. The chain has TRBV5-6 and TRBJ1-2; D not certain. The sample taken for sequencing was peripheral blood. The clonotype was recovered from a man aged 25 to 40 in a cohort sampled during active COVID-19. CDR3 in DNA: TGTGCCAGCAGCTTTCCCGGGGTCCTGGCCTATGGCTACACCTTC. Its translation is CASSFPGVLAYGYTF.